The 13 T cell receptor beta chains below were found in one sample sequenced in a study of blood T cell repertoires in COVID-19 (dated by TCRdb to the early 2020s). Receptor libraries were prepared by the immunoSEQ multiplex PCR assay. The table was pulled from immuneACCESS by TCRdb, which kept in-frame rearrangements only. Such tables lose some clones; where checked, under half of the loss comes from unresolved V genes, and the rest has no known cause. The sample contains tens of thousands of clones, 70% to 90% of them found a single time. Together, the top ten hold around 32% of the sample. What was sequenced was peripheral blood. The receptors shown here come from a woman of 80 years or more with COVID-19, enrolled during active disease.

J is TRBJ2-7 and V is TRBV29-1, with D maybe TRBD2 (6 bases). V lost 4 bases to trimming and J lost 3 bases, with 7 bases between them. Germline V CDR1 and CDR2: SQVTM, ANQGSEA. CDR3 length: 11 amino acids. The CDR3 sequence is CSVVGGYEQYF. CDR3 nucleotide sequence: TGCAGCGTTGTCGGGGGCTACGAGCAGTACTTC.

CDR3 sequence: CASSLRGQSEQFF. CDR3 DNA: TGCGCCAGCAGCTTAAGGGGGCAGAGTGAGCAGTTCTTC. The rearrangement joins TRBV5-1 to TRBJ2-1; the match to TRBD1 covers 7 bases. Germline CDR1 reads SGHRS; CDR2 reads YFSETQ. This CDR3 region has 13 residues. With V trimmed by 2 bases and J by 9 bases, 5 bases remained unmatched.

The gene calls are TRBV2 and TRBJ1-5; no clear D. Germline V gene data show CDR1 as SNHLY and CDR2 as FYNNEI. With 2 bases removed from V and 2 bases from J, the gap between germline ends came to 10 bases. The CDR3 length is 15 residues. The CDR3 region has the DNA TGTGCCAGCAGTGAAAGTGGGAGGGGCAATCAGCCCCAGCATTTT. As protein: CASSESGRGNQPQHF.

This clone is a singleton in its sample. The rearrangement links TRBV7-9 to TRBJ2-3; D possibly corresponds to TRBD1 (6 bases). Germline loops: CDR1 SEHNR, CDR2 FQNEAQ (reference sequence). CDR3 length: 13 residues. V was clipped by 5 bases and J by 3 bases, with 9 bases between them. CDR3 loop: CASSHGQTDTQYF. The DNA of the CDR3 is TGTGCCAGCAGCCACGGACAGACAGATACGCAGTATTTT.

The rearrangement joins TRBV10-3 to TRBJ1-1; D may be TRBD1 (6 bases). The CDR3 is made up of 14 amino acids. Per germline, CDR1 ENHRY and CDR2 SYGVKD. The V end lost 5 bases, the J end lost 1 base, and 11 bases lay between the germline ends. DNA of the CDR3: TGTGCCATCAGTAAGGACAGACAGAACACTGAAGCTTTCTTT. Its translation is CAISKDRQNTEAFF.

The genes are TRBV18 and TRBJ2-2, with D uncertain. The germline V and J ends were trimmed by 0 bases and 0 bases, with 2 bases remaining between them. The CDR3 is made up of 14 amino acids. Germline CDR1 reads KGHSH; CDR2 reads LQKENI. This chain's CDR3 is CASSPPTNTGELFF. The CDR3 DNA follows: TGTGCCAGCTCACCACCTACGAACACCGGGGAGCTGTTTTTT.

The V call is TRBV11-2, the J call TRBJ1-2, with D possibly being TRBD1 (6 bases). CDR3 length equals 13 residues. Germline V gene sequence: CDR1 SGHAT, CDR2 FQNNGV. V shed 4 bases and J shed 7 bases, with 13 bases lying between them. The DNA for the CDR3 is TGTGCCAGCAGCTCCCTACGGGACACTGGCTACACCTTC. As protein: CASSSLRDTGYTF.

The gene calls are TRBV19 and TRBJ2-5; TRBD1 matches 9 bases. Germline values: CDR1 LNHDA, CDR2 SQIVND (reference sequence). This CDR3 has 15 residues. V lost 1 base to trimming and J lost 3 bases; unmatched junction nucleotides: 3. The CDR3 sequence is CASSIGDREKETQYF. In DNA form, the CDR3 reads TGTGCCAGTAGTATAGGGGACAGGGAAAAAGAGACCCAGTACTTC.

The gene calls are TRBV19 and TRBJ1-1; a possible D gene is TRBD1 (5 bases). There are 15 residues in the CDR3. Germline V gives CDR1 LNHDA, CDR2 SQIVND (reference sequence). Deletions cut 5 bases from V and 0 bases from J, with 13 bases between. The CDR3 sequence: CASSARQIMNTEAFF. The CDR3 DNA reads as TGTGCCAGTAGTGCCCGACAGATCATGAACACTGAAGCTTTCTTT.

The sample holds one count of this clone. The V call is TRBV5-1, the J call TRBJ2-7; 7 bases align to TRBD2. This CDR3 has 15 amino acids. Trimming removed 1 base from V and 2 bases from J; junction bases left unmatched: 6. Per the germline V gene, CDR1 is SGHRS and CDR2 is YFSETQ. CDR3 sequence: CASSLWAGVTYEQYF. The CDR3 nucleotides are TGCGCCAGCAGCTTGTGGGCGGGAGTGACCTACGAGCAGTACTTC.

The chain recombines TRBV7-8 with TRBJ1-1, with a possible D match to TRBD1 (6 bases). CDR1 SGHVS and CDR2 FQNEAQ come from the germline V gene. V was trimmed by 5 bases and J by 3 bases, leaving 10 bases between them. This CDR3 is 13 amino acids long. Here the CDR3 reads CASSPQGYTEAFF. The CDR3 nucleotides are TGTGCCAGCAGCCCTCAGGGGTACACTGAAGCTTTCTTT.

The rearrangement joins TRBV18 to TRBJ1-4, with TRBD1 identical over 9 bases. This CDR3 is built from 15 residues. With 3 bases clipped from V and 3 bases from J, the junction kept 2 bases outside the gene matches. Germline CDR1 is KGHSH and CDR2 is LQKENI. The CDR3 region has the DNA TGTGCCAGCTCACCCGGACAGGGGCCTAATGAAAAACTGTTTTTT. As protein: CASSPGQGPNEKLFF.

This clone came up once. This chain joins TRBV28 and TRBJ1-1; D is ambiguous. The CDR3 loop spans 12 amino acids. Germline CDR1 reads MDHEN; CDR2 reads SYDVKM. V lost 5 bases and J lost 7, with 11 bases in between. The CDR3 DNA sequence: TGTGCCAGCAGTCCGCGGGCTTATGAAGCTTTCTTT. Its translation is CASSPRAYEAFF.